This T cell receptor beta chain was documented in a study of blood T cells in healthy people across ages. Study results and caveats: The recorded TCR beta diversity per million T cells decreased in a roughly linear manner with age.

Healthy Caucasians from Russia aged about 6 to 90 served as donors. The table lists this clonotype with many counts. Its antigen is unknown. Primers used in a second PCR of roughly 6 to 12 cycles were a sample-barcoded 5' primer and a J-beta primer mix. TCRdb re-analysed the 5' RACE reads in MiXCR, keeping a single row per CDR3 protein. The sample lists 550,000 to 800,000 distinct CDR3 sequences; around 32% were seen once. Germline V lookup: CDR1 LNHNV, CDR2 YYDKDF (reference sequence). This CDR3 is built from 17 residues. The ends lost 0 bases at V and 7 bases at J; junction bases unmatched: 10. This sequence was found in a woman of 80 years or more in good health. The specimen sequenced was blood. J is TRBJ2-1 and V is TRBV15, with 9 bases lining up with TRBD1. CDR3 in amino acids: CATSRDRGTGMGNEQFF. The CDR3 DNA follows: TGTGCCACCAGCAGAGATCGGGGGACAGGGATGGGTAATGAGCAGTTCTTC.